This T cell receptor beta chain was captured by sequencing in a study of blood T cell repertoires in COVID-19. The ends were cut back, 3 bases at V and 4 bases at J, with 9 bases in the middle. This CDR3 spans 12 amino acids. Germline V gene data show CDR1 as SQVTM and CDR2 as ANQGSEA. In the study's own analysis: How many nucleated cells were present was estimated from reference gene primer amplification. Repertoires were generated with immunoSEQ multiplex PCR, while TCRdb's copy carries only in-frame clones and drops some. V, J and clone size are taken as reported in that table, and D and trimming were inferred from the DNA itself. The data show approximately 390,000 clones, with 88% seen just once and more than 2% held by the top ten. Participant-given clinical history determined each cohort assignment.

This TCR was recovered from a woman in her 40s with acute COVID-19. Sequencing input: PBMCs or T cells enriched from blood (not recorded which). The chain links TRBV29-1 to TRBJ1-2; unclear D gene. CDR3 coding DNA: TGCAGCGTTGACTCTCGAGGCTATGGCTACACCTTC. Its protein product is CSVDSRGYGYTF. The whole variable domain, remainder taken from reference TRBV29-1 and TRBJ1-2, is SAVISQKPSRDICQRGTSLTIQCQVDSQVTMMFWYRQQPGQSLTLIATANQGSEATYESGFVIDKFPISRPNLTFSTLTVSNMSPEDSSIYLCSVDSRGYGYTFGSGTRLTVV.